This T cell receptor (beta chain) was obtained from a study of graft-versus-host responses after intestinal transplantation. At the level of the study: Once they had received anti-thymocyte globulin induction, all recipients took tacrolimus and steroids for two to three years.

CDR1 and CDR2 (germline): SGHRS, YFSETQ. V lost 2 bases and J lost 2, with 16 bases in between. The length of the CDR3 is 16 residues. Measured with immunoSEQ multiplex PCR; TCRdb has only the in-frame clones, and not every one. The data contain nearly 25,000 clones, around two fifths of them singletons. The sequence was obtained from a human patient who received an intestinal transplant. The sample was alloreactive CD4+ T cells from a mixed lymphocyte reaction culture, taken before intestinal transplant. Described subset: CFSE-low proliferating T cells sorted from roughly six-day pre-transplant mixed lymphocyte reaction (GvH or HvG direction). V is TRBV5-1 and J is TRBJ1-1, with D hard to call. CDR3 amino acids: CASSFGGLLGNTEAFF. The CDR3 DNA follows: TGCGCCAGCAGCTTCGGAGGATTGTTGGGAAACACTGAAGCTTTCTTT.